These 11 T cell receptor beta chains were sequenced from one sample in a study of T cells in Graves' hyperthyroidism and ophthalmopathy (dated by TCRdb to between 2017 and 2020). The library was produced with multiplex PCR. Sequenced on an Illumina HiSeq 2000. The TCR beta CDR3 regions were amplified from the RNA transcripts. For the first round of RT-PCR on the TCR CDR3, the HTBI primer set was used together with the Qiagen OneStep RT-PCR kit. TCRdb ran its own pipeline on the public reads, namely fastp trimming at Q25 and MiXCR clone calling, and kept in-frame beta chains. For every CDR3 protein sequence, its rows merge into one entry that carries the most common genes and DNA. This sample is represented by a few hundred thousand distinct CDR3 sequences; about 14% of them were singletons. Around a fifth of the sample is taken by the ten largest. Sequenced: blood. Receptors originate from a woman in her 30s with Graves' ophthalmopathy.

This clonotype was recorded many times. V usage is TRBV12-3 or TRBV12-4 and J usage is TRBJ1-5; D gene ambiguous. There are 12 residues in the CDR3. The V end was cut by 5 bases, the J end by 9 bases, with 11 bases between. The CDR3 sequence: CASSPNHWPQHF. CDR3 sequence (DNA): TGTGCCAGCAGTCCGAACCATTGGCCCCAGCATTTT.

There are many counts of this clonotype. The rearrangement uses TRBV28 and TRBJ1-1, with D perhaps TRBD1 (6 bases). This CDR3 has 14 residues. Trimming took off 6 bases at V and 1 base at J, with 12 bases between the two ends. Germline CDR1 reads MDHEN; CDR2 reads SYDVKM. CDR3 sequence: CASSIQGWNTEAFF. The CDR3 nucleotides are TGTGCCAGCAGCATACAGGGTTGGAACACTGAAGCTTTCTTT. The whole variable domain, remainder taken from reference TRBV28 and TRBJ1-1, is DVKVTQSSRYLVKRTGEKVFLECVQDMDHENMFWYRQDPGLGLRLIYFSYDVKMKEKGDIPEGYSVSREKKERFSLILESASTNQTSMYLCASSIQGWNTEAFFGQGTRLTVV.

The chain couples TRBV28 to TRBJ1-2, with D perhaps matching TRBD1 (5 bases). Germline CDR1 is MDHEN and CDR2 is SYDVKM. This CDR3 is built from 18 residues. The germline V and J ends were trimmed by 7 bases and 9 bases, with 33 bases remaining between them. CDR3 residues: CASTTLGADHRTRVRYTF. The CDR3 DNA follows: TGTGCCAGCACCACTTTAGGGGCAGATCACCGCACGAGAGTCCGCTACACCTTC.

This clonotype was counted ten times or more. J is TRBJ2-1 and V is TRBV15; the match to TRBD2 covers 7 bases. This CDR3 region has 17 residues. Germline CDR1 and CDR2: LNHNV and YYDKDF (reference sequence). V trimming: 0 bases; J trimming: 2 bases; junction bases outside the gene matches: 7. In DNA, the CDR3 is TGTGCCACCAGCAGAGAACGGAGCGGGGTACCCTACAATGAGCAGTTCTTC. This codes for CATSRERSGVPYNEQFF.

This clonotype was picked up many times. The CDR3 here is CASREVGSRETQYF. For the CDR3, the DNA is TGTGCCAGCAGGGAGGTGGGATCAAGAGAGACCCAGTACTTC. The chain links TRBV6-2 or TRBV6-3 to TRBJ2-5; weak D call: TRBD2 (5 bases). The germline gives CDR1 MNHEY, CDR2 SVGEGT. Deletions cut 6 bases from V and 4 bases from J, with 15 bases between. The CDR3 totals 14 residues.

The table lists this clonotype with many counts. The V call is TRBV2, the J call TRBJ2-1, with a weak D call TRBD2 (6 bases). The length of the CDR3 is 13 residues. V was shortened by 10 bases and J by 5 bases, with 15 bases between the two germline ends. Germline CDR1 SNHLY, CDR2 FYNNEI. The CDR3 here is CATTQGLNNEQFF. CDR3 in DNA: TGTGCCACCACGCAGGGACTGAACAATGAGCAGTTCTTC.

This clonotype was counted ten times or more. The rearrangement uses TRBV6-2 or TRBV6-3 and TRBJ2-3, with a tentative D call TRBD1 (6 bases). The CDR3 has 15 amino acids. Germline lookup yields CDR1 MNHEY and CDR2 SVGEGT. Deletions cut 2 bases from V and 4 bases from J, with 13 bases between. CDR3 loop: CASSYSPDSSDTQYF. CDR3 nucleotides: TGTGCCAGCAGTTACAGCCCGGACAGTTCAGATACGCAGTATTTT.

This clonotype came up many times. V gene TRBV30 combines with J gene TRBJ1-2, with TRBD1 as a possible D gene (5 bases). With 2 bases removed from V and 4 bases from J, the gap between germline ends came to 17 bases. The CDR3 totals 15 residues. The V gene's germline CDR1 is GTSNPN and CDR2 SVGIG (reference sequence). The CDR3 is CAWSYRDGSPYGYTF. For the CDR3, the DNA is TGTGCCTGGAGTTACCGGGACGGGAGTCCCTATGGCTACACCTTC.

This clonotype has a count of ten or more. The chain carries TRBV6-2 or TRBV6-3 and TRBJ1-1; possibly TRBD1 for D (5 bases). Germline CDR1 and CDR2: MNHEY and SVGEGT. This CDR3 is 14 amino acids long. V lost 6 bases to trimming and J lost 4 bases, with 15 bases between them. The chain's CDR3 is CASSSSTVLTEAFF. CDR3 nucleotides: TGTGCCAGCAGCTCCTCGACAGTACTCACTGAAGCTTTCTTT.

This clonotype has a count of ten or more. The chain couples TRBV12-3 or TRBV12-4 to TRBJ2-7; D not resolved. The CDR3 is 13 residues long. V was pared by 6 bases and J by 4 bases, with 13 bases between. The CDR3 loop reads CASSPTDPYEQYF. The CDR3 DNA reads TGTGCCAGCAGCCCGACGGATCCTTACGAGCAGTACTTC.

The chain uses TRBV6-1 and TRBJ2-2; 11 positions match TRBD2. The CDR3 contains 15 residues. The germline V gene encodes CDR1 MNHNS and CDR2 SASEGT. V gave up 7 bases and J gave up 5 bases; unmatched junction bases: 6. CDR3 in amino acids: CASNVAGGPTGELFF. CDR3 coding DNA: TGTGCCAGCAACGTAGCGGGGGGGCCAACCGGGGAGCTGTTTTTT.